Listed below are T cell receptor beta chains from one sample, sequenced in a study of cytomegalovirus exposure and HLA in healthy donors. Method: immunoSEQ multiplex PCR; TCRdb's copy keeps in-frame clones and lacks some. The profile shows 110,000 or so clones, 70% to 85% of them singletons. Material for sequencing was PBMCs. The receptor source for this set is a man aged 40-55 years in good health and CMV-seropositive. Each CDR3 is given with its conserved first and last residue. The D gene is left open where the match is weak. Clone size is not always given. Where it is, it says once, few, many or a class for expanded clones.

cdr3_nt: TGTGCCAGCAGCACTCGGGACAGACCTAATTCACCCCTCCACTTT
cdr3_aa: CASSTRDRPNSPLHF
d_call: TRBD1
j_call: TRBJ1-6
clone_size: .
v_call: TRBV9

cdr3_nt: TGTGCCATCAGTGAAACCGGGGGGGCAGATAATTCACCCCTCCACTTT
cdr3_aa: CAISETGGADNSPLHF
d_call: .
j_call: TRBJ1-6
clone_size: .
v_call: TRBV10-3

cdr3_nt: TGCGCCAGCAGCTTGGACCCCGGGACACAGAACACCGGGGAGCTGTTTTTT
cdr3_aa: CASSLDPGTQNTGELFF
d_call: .
j_call: TRBJ2-2
clone_size: few
v_call: TRBV5-1

cdr3_nt: TGTGCCAGTAGGCCTAGGGCAGGGGGCGCCTCGTGGAATTCACCCCTCCACTTT
cdr3_aa: CASRPRAGGASWNSPLHF
d_call: TRBD1
j_call: TRBJ1-6
clone_size: few
v_call: TRBV19

cdr3_nt: TGTGCCAGCAGTCATCGGGGGGGGGCGGTAGATCAGCCCCAGCATTTT
cdr3_aa: CASSHRGGAVDQPQHF
d_call: .
j_call: TRBJ1-5
clone_size: .
v_call: TRBV27

cdr3_nt: TGTGCCAGCAGGACAGGACCGTATAATTCACCCCTCCACTTT
cdr3_aa: CASRTGPYNSPLHF
d_call: .
j_call: TRBJ1-6
clone_size: .
v_call: TRBV28

cdr3_nt: TGTGCCAGCAGCCGCTCTCGGCGGGGGGGCTCTGACGAGCAGTACTTC
cdr3_aa: CASSRSRRGGSDEQYF
d_call: TRBD2
j_call: TRBJ2-7
clone_size: .
v_call: TRBV7-9

cdr3_nt: TGTGCCAGCAGTGAACGCCCAGGGAATTCACCCCTCCACTTT
cdr3_aa: CASSERPGNSPLHF
d_call: .
j_call: TRBJ1-6
clone_size: few
v_call: TRBV6-1

cdr3_nt: TGTTCCAGCAGCGGCCACTACGAGCAGTACTTC
cdr3_aa: CSSSGHYEQYF
d_call: .
j_call: TRBJ2-7
clone_size: once
v_call: TRBV7-9

cdr3_nt: TGTGCCAGCAGCGTAGCAGCGATGGCACCGGAGACCCAGTACTTC
cdr3_aa: CASSVAAMAPETQYF
d_call: .
j_call: TRBJ2-5
clone_size: .
v_call: TRBV9

cdr3_nt: TGTTCCAGCACCTTTTTTTTCGTTGGGGGCTCGAACTATGGCTACACCTTC
cdr3_aa: CSSTFFFVGGSNYGYTF
d_call: .
j_call: TRBJ1-2
clone_size: .
v_call: TRBV7-9

cdr3_nt: TGTGCCATCATGGCGACAGGGGGCAATCAGCCCCAGCATTTT
cdr3_aa: CAIMATGGNQPQHF
d_call: TRBD1
j_call: TRBJ1-5
clone_size: .
v_call: TRBV10-3

cdr3_nt: TGTGCCAGCAGCTTAGTTGGGGCGGGGCAGTACTTC
cdr3_aa: CASSLVGAGQYF
d_call: .
j_call: TRBJ2-4
clone_size: once
v_call: TRBV7-9

cdr3_nt: TGCGCCAGCAGCCCAGGACAGGGGGCTCTCCACGAGCAGTACTTC
cdr3_aa: CASSPGQGALHEQYF
d_call: TRBD1
j_call: TRBJ2-7
clone_size: medium-sized
v_call: TRBV5-1

cdr3_nt: TGTGCCAGCAGCGTAGATCAGGGGGCCTACGAGCAGTACTTC
cdr3_aa: CASSVDQGAYEQYF
d_call: TRBD1
j_call: TRBJ2-7
clone_size: once
v_call: TRBV9

cdr3_nt: TGCAGCGTTGAGGGTGGGGGGGCAAAGACTGAAGCTTTCTTT
cdr3_aa: CSVEGGGAKTEAFF
d_call: .
j_call: TRBJ1-1
clone_size: .
v_call: TRBV29-1